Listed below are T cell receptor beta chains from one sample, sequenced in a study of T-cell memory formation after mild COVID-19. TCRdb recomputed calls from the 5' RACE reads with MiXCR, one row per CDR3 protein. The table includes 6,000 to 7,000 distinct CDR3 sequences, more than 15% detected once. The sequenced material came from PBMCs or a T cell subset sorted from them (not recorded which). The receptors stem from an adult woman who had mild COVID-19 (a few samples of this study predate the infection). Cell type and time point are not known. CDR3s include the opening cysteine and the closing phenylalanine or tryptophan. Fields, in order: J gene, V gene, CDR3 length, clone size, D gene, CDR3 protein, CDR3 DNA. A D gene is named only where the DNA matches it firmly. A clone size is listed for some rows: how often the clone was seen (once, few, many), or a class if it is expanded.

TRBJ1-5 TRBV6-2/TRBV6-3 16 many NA CASSYPPRVEYQPQHF TGTGCCAGCAGTTACCCGCCCAGGGTGGAATATCAGCCCCAGCATTTT
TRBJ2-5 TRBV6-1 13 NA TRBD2 CASSEREEETQYF TGTGCCAGCAGTGAGCGGGAGGAAGAGACCCAGTACTTC
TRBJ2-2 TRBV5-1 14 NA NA CASSPGMNTGELFF TGCGCCAGCAGCCCAGGAATGAACACCGGGGAGCTGTTTTTT
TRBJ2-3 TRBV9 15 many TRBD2 CASSGAGGRTDTQYF TGTGCCAGCAGCGGTGCGGGGGGGCGGACAGATACGCAGTATTTT
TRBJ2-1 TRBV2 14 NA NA CASLWGVAYNEQFF TGTGCCAGCCTTTGGGGGGTTGCCTACAATGAGCAGTTCTTC
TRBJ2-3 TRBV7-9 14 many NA CASREASSTDTQYF TGTGCCAGCCGCGAAGCCTCTAGCACAGATACGCAGTATTTT
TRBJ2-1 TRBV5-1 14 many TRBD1 CASSSGQAYNEQFF TGCGCCAGCAGCTCCGGACAGGCGTACAATGAGCAGTTCTTC
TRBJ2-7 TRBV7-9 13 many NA CASSLTASYEQYF TGTGCCAGCAGCCTGACAGCCTCCTACGAGCAGTACTTC
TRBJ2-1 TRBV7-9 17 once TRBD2 CASSLPTGTRGGDEQFF TGTGCCAGCAGCCTACCGACCGGGACTAGGGGGGGCGATGAGCAGTTCTTC
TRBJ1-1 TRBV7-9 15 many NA CASSLPIGRAAEAFF TGTGCCAGCAGCTTACCTATCGGTAGGGCGGCTGAAGCTTTCTTT